The T cell receptor beta chain described here comes from a study of control samples from healthy donors and cancer patients. Data came from immunoSEQ multiplex PCR; TCRdb stores just in-frame clones and leaves some out. Seen here are over 80,000 clones, around four fifths observed once, and the top ten hold roughly a fifth. The V gene's germline CDR1 is SNHLY and CDR2 FYNNEI. With 6 bases clipped from V and 0 bases from J, the junction kept 7 bases outside the gene matches. The CDR3 sequence is 16 residues long. This chain links TRBV2 with TRBJ2-1, with TRBD2 matching 8 bases. This receptor was identified in a man aged 30-40 years in good health. Sequencing was done on a sample of blood. The CDR3 region has the DNA TGTGCCAGCAGCGATAGCGGGATCCGCTCCTACAATGAGCAGTTCTTC. Its translation is CASSDSGIRSYNEQFF. The whole variable domain, filled in from reference TRBV2 and TRBJ2-1, reads EPEVTQTPSHQVTQMGQEVILRCVPISNHLYFYWYRQILGQKVEFLVSFYNNEISEKSEIFDDQFSVERPDGSNFTLKIRSTKLEDSAMYFCASSDSGIRSYNEQFFGPGTRLTVL.